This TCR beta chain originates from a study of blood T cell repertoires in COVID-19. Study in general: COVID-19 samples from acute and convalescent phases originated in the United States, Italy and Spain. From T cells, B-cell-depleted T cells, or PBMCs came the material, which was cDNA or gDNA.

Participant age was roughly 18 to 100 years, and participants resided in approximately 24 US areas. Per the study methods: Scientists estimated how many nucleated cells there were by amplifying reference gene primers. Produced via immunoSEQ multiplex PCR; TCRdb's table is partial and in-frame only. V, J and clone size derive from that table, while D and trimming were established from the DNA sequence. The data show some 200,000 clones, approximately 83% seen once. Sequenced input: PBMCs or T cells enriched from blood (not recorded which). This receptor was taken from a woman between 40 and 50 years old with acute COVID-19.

CDR3 protein: CASSQISGGFSTDTQYF. CDR3 nucleotide sequence: TGCGCCAGCAGCCAAATAAGCGGGGGGTTTAGCACAGATACGCAGTATTTT. The rearrangement links TRBV4-1 to TRBJ2-3, with 9 bases lining up with TRBD2. The trim removed 2 bases at V and 0 bases at J, leaving 6 bases unmatched. The CDR3 has 17 residues. Germline CDR1 is MGHRA and CDR2 is YSYEKL.